These 24 T cell receptor beta chains were all obtained from the same sample, sequenced in a study of blood T cell repertoires in COVID-19. TCRdb keeps only in-frame clones here, not all; method: immunoSEQ multiplex PCR. The table has 200,000 to 250,000 clones, approximately 84% seen once. Sequencing used peripheral blood. The receptor set was obtained from a woman in her twenties or thirties who had recovered from COVID-19.

The chain recombines TRBV2 with TRBJ1-2; D is unresolved. Trimming cost V 0 bases and J 6 bases, with 8 bases left between them. Per germline, CDR1 SNHLY and CDR2 FYNNEI. The CDR3 length is 13 residues. CDR3 coding DNA: TGTGCCAGCAGTGAAGCTTTGGGAGATGGCTACACCTTC. Translation gives CASSEALGDGYTF. The variable domain in full, with the rest retrieved from reference TRBV2 and TRBJ1-2, is EPEVTQTPSHQVTQMGQEVILRCVPISNHLYFYWYRQILGQKVEFLVSFYNNEISEKSEIFDDQFSVERPDGSNFTLKIRSTKLEDSAMYFCASSEALGDGYTFGSGTRLTVV.

This chain connects TRBV9 to TRBJ1-2, with a possible D match to TRBD1 (5 bases). CDR3 size: 14 residues. Deletions cut 3 bases from V and 7 bases from J, with 16 bases between. Germline V gene data show CDR1 as SGDLS and CDR2 as YYNGEE. CDR3 sequence (DNA): TGTGCCAGCAGCGCATTGGGAGGGGTTTCTGGCTACACCTTC. This gives the protein CASSALGGVSGYTF.

The gene calls are TRBV14 and TRBJ2-5; no clear D gene. CDR1 and CDR2 from the germline V gene are SGHDN and FVKESK. Deletions cut 1 base from V and 7 bases from J, with 10 bases between. This CDR3 has 13 residues. The CDR3 region is CASSQGGRGTQYF. The CDR3 coding sequence is TGTGCCAGCAGCCAAGGAGGCCGTGGGACCCAGTACTTC.

The chain employs TRBV3-1 (or the pseudogene TRBV3-2) and TRBJ1-1; D is unresolved. The V gene's germline CDR1 is LGHDT and CDR2 YNNKEL (reference sequence). Trimming pared 3 bases from V and 2 bases from J, leaving 7 bases between. The CDR3 has 13 amino acids. The CDR3: CASSQGRNTEAFF. The CDR3, as DNA: TGTGCCAGCAGCCAGGGCCGAAACACTGAAGCTTTCTTT.

The chain is built from TRBV11-2 and TRBJ2-3; possible D gene TRBD1, 5 bases. The CDR3 extends over 18 amino acids. Germline loops: CDR1 SGHAT, CDR2 FQNNGV. Trimming removed 0 bases at V and 0 bases at J, with 16 bases between. The CDR3 bases are TGTGCCAGCAGCTTAGATCCACTACAGGTTCCTAGCACAGATACGCAGTATTTT. Translated: CASSLDPLQVPSTDTQYF. Together with reference TRBV11-2 and TRBJ2-3, the CDR3 gives the full variable domain: EAGVAQSPRYKIIEKRQSVAFWCNPISGHATLYWYQQILGQGPKLLIQFQNNGVVDDSQLPKDRFSAERLKGVDSTLKIQPAKLEDSAVYLCASSLDPLQVPSTDTQYFGPGTRLTVL.

This sequence joins TRBV6-5 and TRBJ2-1; unclear D gene. The ends were cut back, 7 bases at V and 8 bases at J, with 15 bases in the middle. Germline CDR1 and CDR2: MNHEY and SVGAGI. The CDR3 covers 13 residues. The CDR3 loop reads CASNHPFEDEQFF. The CDR3 DNA follows: TGTGCCAGCAACCACCCTTTTGAGGATGAGCAGTTCTTC.

V is TRBV6-5 and J is TRBJ2-3, with TRBD2 matching over 10 bases. Germline V gene data show CDR1 as MNHEY and CDR2 as SVGAGI. Trimming at V came to 7 bases and at J to 2 bases, leaving 6 bases not matched to a gene. This CDR3 is built from 15 residues. The CDR3 region is CASKTSGHHTDTQYF. CDR3 nucleotide sequence: TGTGCCAGCAAGACTAGCGGGCACCACACAGATACGCAGTATTTT.

This sequence joins TRBV7-2 and TRBJ2-1; tentative D call: TRBD1 (7 bases). V was trimmed by 5 bases and J by 2 bases, leaving 10 bases between them. Per the germline V gene, CDR1 is SGHTA and CDR2 is FQGNSA. The CDR3 runs to 14 residues. The CDR3 bases are TGTGCCAGCAGCAGCAGGGGGGCCTACAATGAGCAGTTCTTC. It yields the protein CASSSRGAYNEQFF.

V gene TRBV9 combines with J gene TRBJ2-5; TRBD2 matches 9 bases. The CDR3 sequence is 17 residues long. The V and J ends lost 0 bases and 1 base, in that order; junction bases with no gene match: 7. Germline assignment: CDR1 SGDLS and CDR2 YYNGEE. The CDR3 DNA reads as TGTGCCAGCAGCGTAGATCCTAGCGGGGCGATCCAAGAGACCCAGTACTTC. It encodes CASSVDPSGAIQETQYF.

The V call is TRBV10-1, the J call TRBJ2-4; 8 nucleotides agree with TRBD1. The V and J ends lost 10 bases and 8 bases, in that order; junction bases with no gene match: 4. CDR3 length: 11 residues. CDR1 is WNHNN and CDR2 is SYGVQD in the germline V gene (reference sequence). CDR3 in amino acids: CATTGGDIQYF. The CDR3 coding sequence is TGCGCCACTACAGGGGGAGACATTCAGTACTTC.

The V call is TRBV29-1, the J call TRBJ2-3; D possibly corresponds to TRBD2 (5 bases). The ends were cut back, 8 bases at V and 5 bases at J, with 8 bases in the middle. This CDR3 has 10 amino acids. The germline V gene encodes CDR1 SQVTM and CDR2 ANQGSEA. CDR3 amino acids: CSSGRDTQYF. For the CDR3, the DNA is TGCAGCAGCGGAAGAGATACGCAGTATTTT.

The V call is TRBV5-4, the J call TRBJ2-5; no clear D. There are 14 residues in the CDR3. The germline V and J ends were trimmed by 0 bases and 5 bases, with 11 bases remaining between them. Germline V CDR1 and CDR2: SGHNT, YYREEE (reference sequence). CDR3 amino acids: CASSLDQLGETQYF. CDR3 coding DNA: TGTGCCAGCAGCTTGGATCAGCTCGGGGAGACCCAGTACTTC.

The chain recombines TRBV7-3 with TRBJ2-1, with D possibly being TRBD2 (6 bases). From germline, CDR1 is SGHTA and CDR2 FQGTGA. V was pared by 0 bases and J by 6 bases, with 15 bases between. This CDR3 contains 16 residues. CDR3 sequence reads: CASSLTIAGNRNEQFF. CDR3 in DNA: TGTGCCAGCAGCTTAACGATTGCGGGGAATCGCAATGAGCAGTTCTTC. The full variable domain, rest sourced from reference TRBV7-3 and TRBJ2-1, is GAGVSQTPSNKVTEKGKYVELRCDPISGHTALYWYRQSLGQGPEFLIYFQGTGAADDSGLPNDRFFAVRPEGSVSTLKIQRTERGDSAVYLCASSLTIAGNRNEQFFGPGTRLTVL.

V and J are TRBV7-7 and TRBJ2-2, with 7 bases that match TRBD1. The V gene's germline CDR1 is SSHAT and CDR2 FNYEAQ (reference sequence). This CDR3 contains 14 residues. With 0 bases clipped from V and 6 bases from J, the junction kept 1 base outside the gene matches. CDR3 DNA sequence: TGTGCCAGCAGCTTAGCAGGGGGCCCCGGGGAGCTGTTTTTT. Translated: CASSLAGGPGELFF. Full variable domain (rest looked up from reference TRBV7-7 and TRBJ2-2): GAGVSQSPRYKVTKRGQDVTLRCDPISSHATLYWYQQALGQGPEFLTYFNYEAQPDKSGLPSDRFSAERPEGSISTLTIQRTEQRDSAMYRCASSLAGGPGELFFGEGSRLTVL.

The chain links TRBV12-3 or TRBV12-4 to TRBJ1-2; 8 bases are shared with TRBD1. Trimming at V came to 6 bases and at J to 6 bases, leaving 6 bases not matched to a gene. The CDR3 has 13 residues. The DNA of the CDR3 is TGTGCCAGCAGCCTGCAGGGGGCAGATGGCTACACCTTC. Encoded protein: CASSLQGADGYTF.

This chain's CDR3 is CASSPQDRARQPQHF. The CDR3, as DNA: TGTGCCAGTAGTCCTCAGGACAGGGCGCGTCAGCCCCAGCATTTT. The J gene is TRBJ1-5, the V gene TRBV19; 8 positions agree with TRBD1. In germline, CDR1 is LNHDA, CDR2 SQIVND (reference sequence). This CDR3 has 15 residues. Trimming took 5 bases from V and 6 from J; bases not matched to a gene: 9.

The V gene is TRBV19, the J gene TRBJ2-7; no definite D call. The CDR3 loop spans 13 amino acids. Germline lookup yields CDR1 LNHDA and CDR2 SQIVND (reference sequence). Trimming took 4 bases from V and 2 from J, leaving 9 bases between them. This CDR3 reads CASSTTVTYEQYF. For the CDR3, the DNA is TGTGCCAGTAGTACAACAGTGACCTACGAGCAGTACTTC.

The chain recombines TRBV29-1 with TRBJ1-1; D may be TRBD1 (6 bases). Germline CDR1 SQVTM, CDR2 ANQGSEA. The germline V and J ends were trimmed by 7 bases and 1 base, with 10 bases remaining between them. The CDR3 has 12 amino acids. The CDR3 loop is CSALTGNTEAFF. The CDR3 DNA is TGCAGCGCCCTGACAGGGAACACTGAAGCTTTCTTT. The full variable domain, rest sourced from reference TRBV29-1 and TRBJ1-1, is SAVISQKPSRDICQRGTSLTIQCQVDSQVTMMFWYRQQPGQSLTLIATANQGSEATYESGFVIDKFPISRPNLTFSTLTVSNMSPEDSSIYLCSALTGNTEAFFGQGTRLTVV.

This clone was counted only a few times. V gene TRBV6-6 combines with J gene TRBJ1-2, with D possibly being TRBD1 (5 bases). Trimming left V 0 bases short and J 7 bases short, with 12 bases between. Germline V gene lookup returns CDR1 MNHNY and CDR2 SVGAGI (reference sequence). The CDR3 spans 14 residues. CDR3 sequence reads: CASSYSGRDGGYTF. The DNA of the CDR3 is TGTGCCAGCAGTTACTCGGGGAGGGACGGTGGCTACACCTTC.

The V gene is TRBV19, the J gene TRBJ1-1; possibly TRBD1 for D (5 bases). Germline V gene data show CDR1 as LNHDA and CDR2 as SQIVND (reference sequence). The V end lost 0 bases, the J end lost 0 bases, and 17 bases lay between the germline ends. The CDR3 sequence is 18 residues long. CDR3 sequence (DNA): TGTGCCAGTAGTATAGATCGGTGGGCAGGGCCGATGAACACTGAAGCTTTCTTT. Amino acid sequence: CASSIDRWAGPMNTEAFF.

The chain combines TRBV5-1 with TRBJ2-1; 12 bases align to TRBD2. This CDR3 comprises 15 residues. Germline lookup yields CDR1 SGHRS and CDR2 YFSETQ. J lost 5 bases, V lost 4 bases, and 4 bases had no gene match. The CDR3 reads CASSHRTSGDNEQFF. The CDR3 DNA follows: TGCGCCAGCAGCCACCGGACTAGCGGGGACAATGAGCAGTTCTTC.

This chain links TRBV5-1 with TRBJ2-3, with 10 bases fitting TRBD2. The CDR3 totals 16 residues. In germline, CDR1 is SGHRS, CDR2 YFSETQ. J was trimmed by 5 bases and V by 1 base; bases with no gene match: 7. CDR3 bases: TGCGCCAGCAGCTTGAGCGGGGGGGCCAGAGGAGATACGCAGTATTTT. Its protein product is CASSLSGGARGDTQYF.

This chain joins TRBV29-1 and TRBJ2-3, with D perhaps TRBD2 (5 bases). The CDR3 is made up of 13 amino acids. V was shortened by 2 bases and J by 4 bases, with 10 bases between the two germline ends. Germline assignment: CDR1 SQVTM and CDR2 ANQGSEA. DNA of the CDR3: TGCAGCGTTGAAAGTTTAGCGTCAGATACGCAGTATTTT. Its translation: CSVESLASDTQYF.

The rearrangement joins TRBV6-4 to TRBJ2-2; D might be TRBD2 (5 bases). The CDR3 is 13 residues long. V was trimmed by 8 bases and J by 3 bases, leaving 10 bases between them. Germline lookup yields CDR1 MRHNA and CDR2 SNTAGT. Here the CDR3 reads CASPLGDTGELFF. The CDR3, as DNA: TGTGCCAGCCCCCTCGGGGACACCGGGGAGCTGTTTTTT.